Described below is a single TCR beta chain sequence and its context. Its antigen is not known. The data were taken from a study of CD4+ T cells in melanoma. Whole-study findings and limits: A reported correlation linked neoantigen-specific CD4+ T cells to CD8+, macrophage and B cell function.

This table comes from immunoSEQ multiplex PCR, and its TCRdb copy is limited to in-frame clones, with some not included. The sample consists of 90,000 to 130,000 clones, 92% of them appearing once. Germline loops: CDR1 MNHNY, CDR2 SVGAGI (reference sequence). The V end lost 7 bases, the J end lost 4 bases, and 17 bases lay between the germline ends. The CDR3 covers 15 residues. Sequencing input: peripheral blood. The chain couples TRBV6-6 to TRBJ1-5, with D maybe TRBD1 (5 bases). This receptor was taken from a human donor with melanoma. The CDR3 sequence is CASTQIEGMNQPQHF. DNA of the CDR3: TGTGCCAGCACTCAAATCGAGGGGATGAATCAGCCCCAGCATTTT.